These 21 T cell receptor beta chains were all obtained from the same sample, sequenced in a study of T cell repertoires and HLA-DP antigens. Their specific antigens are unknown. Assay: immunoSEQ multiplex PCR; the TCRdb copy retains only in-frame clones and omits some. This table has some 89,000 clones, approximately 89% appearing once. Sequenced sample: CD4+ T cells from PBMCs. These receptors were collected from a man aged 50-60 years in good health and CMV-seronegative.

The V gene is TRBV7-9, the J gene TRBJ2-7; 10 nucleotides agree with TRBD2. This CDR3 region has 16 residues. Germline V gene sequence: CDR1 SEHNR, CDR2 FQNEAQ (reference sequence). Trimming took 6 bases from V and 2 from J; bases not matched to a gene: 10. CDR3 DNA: TGTGCCAGCAGTCAGTACTCTAGCGGGAGCCCCTACGAGCAGTACTTC. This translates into CASSQYSSGSPYEQYF.

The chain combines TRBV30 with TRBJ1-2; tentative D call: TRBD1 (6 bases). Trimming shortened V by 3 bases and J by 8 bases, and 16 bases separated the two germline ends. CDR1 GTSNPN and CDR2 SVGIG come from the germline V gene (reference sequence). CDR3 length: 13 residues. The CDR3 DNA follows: TGTGCCTGGAGCGGACAGCAGGTGGGGGGCTACACCTTC. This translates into CAWSGQQVGGYTF.

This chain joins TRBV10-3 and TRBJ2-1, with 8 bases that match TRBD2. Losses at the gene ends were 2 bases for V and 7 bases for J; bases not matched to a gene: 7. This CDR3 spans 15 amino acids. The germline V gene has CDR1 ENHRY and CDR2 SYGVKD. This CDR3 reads CAISENPGGSNEQFF. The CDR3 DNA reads TGTGCCATCAGTGAGAATCCGGGAGGGTCTAATGAGCAGTTCTTC.

This chain's CDR3 is CASSTDRLRTGELFF. CDR3 DNA sequence: TGTGCCAGTAGTACCGACAGATTACGCACCGGGGAGCTGTTTTTT. V gene TRBV19 combines with J gene TRBJ2-2, with D perhaps TRBD1 (5 bases). Germline V gives CDR1 LNHDA, CDR2 SQIVND (reference sequence). The V and J ends lost 4 bases and 4 bases respectively, with 13 bases between them. CDR3 length equals 15 residues.

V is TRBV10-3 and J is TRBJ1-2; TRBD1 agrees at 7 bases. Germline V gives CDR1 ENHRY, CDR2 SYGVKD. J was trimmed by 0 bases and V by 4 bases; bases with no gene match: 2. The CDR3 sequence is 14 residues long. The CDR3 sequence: CAISGDRTNYGYTF. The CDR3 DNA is TGTGCCATCAGTGGGGACAGAACTAACTATGGCTACACCTTC.

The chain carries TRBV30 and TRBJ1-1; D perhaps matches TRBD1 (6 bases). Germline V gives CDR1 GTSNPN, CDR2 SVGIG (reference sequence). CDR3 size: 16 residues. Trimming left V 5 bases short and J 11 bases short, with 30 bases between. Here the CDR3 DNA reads TGTGCCTGGGACCTTTTGCGGGACACCCTTTCCCCAGGGGCTTTCTTT. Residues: CAWDLLRDTLSPGAFF. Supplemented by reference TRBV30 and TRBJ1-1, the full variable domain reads SQTIHQWPATLVQPVGSPLSLECTVEGTSNPNLYWYRQAAGRGLQLLFYSVGIGQISSEVPQNLSASRPQDRQFILSSKKLLLSDSGFYLCAWDLLRDTLSPGAFFGQGTRLTVV.

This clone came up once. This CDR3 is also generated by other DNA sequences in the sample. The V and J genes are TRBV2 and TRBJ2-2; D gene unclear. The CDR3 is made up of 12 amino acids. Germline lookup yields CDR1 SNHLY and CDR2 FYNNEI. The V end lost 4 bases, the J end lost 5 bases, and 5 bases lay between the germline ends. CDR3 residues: CASSGDTGELFF. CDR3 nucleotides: TGTGCCAGCAGTGGCGATACCGGGGAGCTGTTTTTT.

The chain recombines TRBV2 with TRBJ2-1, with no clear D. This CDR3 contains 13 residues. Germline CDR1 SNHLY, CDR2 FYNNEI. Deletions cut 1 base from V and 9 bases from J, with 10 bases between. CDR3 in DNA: TGTGCCAGCAGTGAAGTGGTTGGTGGTGAGCAGTTCTTC. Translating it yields CASSEVVGGEQFF.

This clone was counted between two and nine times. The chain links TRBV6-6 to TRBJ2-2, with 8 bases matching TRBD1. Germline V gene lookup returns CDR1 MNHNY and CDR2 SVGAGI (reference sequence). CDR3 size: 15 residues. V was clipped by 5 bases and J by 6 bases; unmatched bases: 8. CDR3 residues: CASSNQGARPGELFF. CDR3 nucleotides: TGTGCCAGCAGTAACCAGGGGGCGCGGCCCGGGGAGCTGTTTTTT.

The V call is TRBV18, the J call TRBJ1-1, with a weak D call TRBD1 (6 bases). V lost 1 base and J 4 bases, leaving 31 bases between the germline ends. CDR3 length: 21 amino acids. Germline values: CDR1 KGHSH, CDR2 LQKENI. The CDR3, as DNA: TGTGCCAGCTCACCACTAAATCGGGGAGGGGGACAACCTACCCCCAGCACTGAAGCTTTCTTT. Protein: CASSPLNRGGGQPTPSTEAFF.

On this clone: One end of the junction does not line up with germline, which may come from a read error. In DNA form, the CDR3 reads TGTGCTAGCAGCCAGTATGGGGCGTCCATACAGGAGACCCAGTACTTC. Its translation: CASSQYGASIQETQYF. The gene calls are TRBV7-7 and TRBJ2-5; maybe TRBD1 (5 bases). Germline V gene data show CDR1 as SSHAT and CDR2 as FNYEAQ (reference sequence). The CDR3 runs 16 residues.

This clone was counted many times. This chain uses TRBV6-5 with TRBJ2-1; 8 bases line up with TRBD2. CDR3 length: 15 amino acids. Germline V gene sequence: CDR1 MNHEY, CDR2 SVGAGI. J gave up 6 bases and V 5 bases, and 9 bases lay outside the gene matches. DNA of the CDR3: TGTGCCAGCAGTCTTATGGGGACTAGATTCAATGAGCAGTTCTTC. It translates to CASSLMGTRFNEQFF.

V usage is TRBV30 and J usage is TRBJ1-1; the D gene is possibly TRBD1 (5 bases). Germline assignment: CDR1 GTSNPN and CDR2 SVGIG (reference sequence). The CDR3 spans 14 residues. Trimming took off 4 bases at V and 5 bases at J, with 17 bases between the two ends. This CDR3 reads CAWNVFWGRTEAFF. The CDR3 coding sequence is TGTGCCTGGAATGTATTTTGGGGCCGGACTGAAGCTTTCTTT. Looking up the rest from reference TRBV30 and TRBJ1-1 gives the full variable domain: SQTIHQWPATLVQPVGSPLSLECTVEGTSNPNLYWYRQAAGRGLQLLFYSVGIGQISSEVPQNLSASRPQDRQFILSSKKLLLSDSGFYLCAWNVFWGRTEAFFGQGTRLTVV.

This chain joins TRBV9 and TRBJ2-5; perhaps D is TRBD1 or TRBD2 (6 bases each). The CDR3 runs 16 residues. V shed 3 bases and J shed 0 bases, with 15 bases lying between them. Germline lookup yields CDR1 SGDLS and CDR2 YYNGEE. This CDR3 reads CASSASAGGHQETQYF. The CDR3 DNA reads TGTGCCAGCAGCGCAAGCGCTGGGGGGCACCAAGAGACCCAGTACTTC.

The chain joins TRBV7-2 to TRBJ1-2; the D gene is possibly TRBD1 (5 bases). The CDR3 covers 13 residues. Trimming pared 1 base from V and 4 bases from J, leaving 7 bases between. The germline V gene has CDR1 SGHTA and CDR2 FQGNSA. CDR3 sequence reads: CASSLETAYGYTF. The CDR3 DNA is TGTGCCAGCAGCTTAGAGACAGCCTATGGCTACACCTTC.

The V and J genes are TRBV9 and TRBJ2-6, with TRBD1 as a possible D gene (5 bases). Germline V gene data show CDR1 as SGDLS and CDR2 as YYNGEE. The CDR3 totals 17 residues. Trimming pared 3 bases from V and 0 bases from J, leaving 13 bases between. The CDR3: CASSGPRQYSGANVLTF. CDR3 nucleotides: TGTGCCAGCAGCGGACCCCGACAGTACTCTGGGGCCAACGTCCTGACTTTC.

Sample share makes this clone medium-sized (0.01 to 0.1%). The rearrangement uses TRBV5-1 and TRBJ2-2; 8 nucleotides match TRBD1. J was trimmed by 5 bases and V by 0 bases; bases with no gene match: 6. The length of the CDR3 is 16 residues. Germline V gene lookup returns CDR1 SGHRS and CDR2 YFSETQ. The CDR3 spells CASSLEGTGETGELFF. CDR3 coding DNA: TGCGCCAGCAGCTTGGAAGGGACAGGAGAGACCGGGGAGCTGTTTTTT.

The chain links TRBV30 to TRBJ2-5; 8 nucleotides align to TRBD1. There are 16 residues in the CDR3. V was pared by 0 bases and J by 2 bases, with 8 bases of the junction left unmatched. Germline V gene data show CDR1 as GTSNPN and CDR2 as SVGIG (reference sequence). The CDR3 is CAWSVGRTGWQETQYF. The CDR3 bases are TGTGCCTGGAGTGTAGGAAGGACAGGGTGGCAAGAGACCCAGTACTTC.

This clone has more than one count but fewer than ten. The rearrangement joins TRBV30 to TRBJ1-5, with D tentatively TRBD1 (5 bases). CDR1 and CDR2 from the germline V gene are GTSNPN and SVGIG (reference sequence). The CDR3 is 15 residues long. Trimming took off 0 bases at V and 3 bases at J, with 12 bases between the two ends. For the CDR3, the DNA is TGTGCCTGGAGTGTAGGGGCACGGGCCAATCAGCCCCAGCATTTT. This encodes CAWSVGARANQPQHF.

The DNA for the CDR3 is TGCGCCAGCAGCTTCTGGTCGACTGCATCCTCAACTAATGAAAAACTGTTTTTT. It translates to CASSFWSTASSTNEKLFF. This chain connects TRBV5-1 to TRBJ1-4; D gene ambiguous. Per germline, CDR1 SGHRS and CDR2 YFSETQ. The V and J ends lost 2 bases and 0 bases respectively, with 17 bases between them. This CDR3 spans 18 amino acids.

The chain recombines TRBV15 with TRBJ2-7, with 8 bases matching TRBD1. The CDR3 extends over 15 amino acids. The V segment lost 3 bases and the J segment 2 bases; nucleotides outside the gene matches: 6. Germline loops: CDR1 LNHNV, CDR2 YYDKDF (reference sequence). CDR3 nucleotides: TGTGCCACCAGCAGGGAAGCGACAGGGGCCTACGAGCAGTACTTC. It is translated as CATSREATGAYEQYF.